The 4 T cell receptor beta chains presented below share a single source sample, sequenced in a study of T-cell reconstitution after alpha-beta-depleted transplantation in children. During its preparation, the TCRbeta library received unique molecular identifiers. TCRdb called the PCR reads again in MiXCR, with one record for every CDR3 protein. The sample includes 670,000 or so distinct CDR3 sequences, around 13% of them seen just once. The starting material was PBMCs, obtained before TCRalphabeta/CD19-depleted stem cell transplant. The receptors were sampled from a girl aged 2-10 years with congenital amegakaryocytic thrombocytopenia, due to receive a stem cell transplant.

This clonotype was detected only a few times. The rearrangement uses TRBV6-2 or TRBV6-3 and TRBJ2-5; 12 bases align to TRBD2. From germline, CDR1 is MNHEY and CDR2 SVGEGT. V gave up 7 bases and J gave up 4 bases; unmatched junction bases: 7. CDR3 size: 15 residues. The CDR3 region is CASTTMGLAGETQYF. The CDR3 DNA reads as TGTGCCAGCACCACCATGGGACTAGCGGGAGAGACCCAGTACTTC.

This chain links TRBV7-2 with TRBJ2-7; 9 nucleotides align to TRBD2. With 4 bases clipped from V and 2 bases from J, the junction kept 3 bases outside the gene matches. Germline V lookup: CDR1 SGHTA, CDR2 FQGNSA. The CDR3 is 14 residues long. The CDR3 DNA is TGTGCCAGCAGCTACATAGCGGGAGCCTACGAGCAGTACTTC. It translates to CASSYIAGAYEQYF.

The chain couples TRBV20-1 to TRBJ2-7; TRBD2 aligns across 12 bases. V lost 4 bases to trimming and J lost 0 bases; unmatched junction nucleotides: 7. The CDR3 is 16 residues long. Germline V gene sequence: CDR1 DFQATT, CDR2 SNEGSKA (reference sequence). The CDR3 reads CSAILAGGPGSYEQYF. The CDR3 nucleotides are TGCAGTGCTATTCTAGCGGGAGGGCCGGGCTCCTACGAGCAGTACTTC.

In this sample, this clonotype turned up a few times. Here the CDR3 DNA reads TGCGCCAGCAGCTACTGGACAGGAAACAATGAGCAGTTCTTC. This translates into CASSYWTGNNEQFF. The V gene is TRBV5-1, the J gene TRBJ2-1; 7 nucleotides align to TRBD1. The length of the CDR3 is 14 residues. CDR1 is SGHRS and CDR2 is YFSETQ in the germline V gene. The junction had 5 bases not matched to a gene; V was cut back by 3 bases and J by 5 bases.